This is a list of T cell receptor beta chains from one sample in a study of CD8+CD57+ T cells in acquired aplastic anemia. TCRdb itself ran the reads through MiXCR, one entry per CDR3 protein. The data show more than 200,000 distinct CDR3 sequences, roughly 45% seen once. The source material was sorted CD4+, CD8+, or CD8+CD57+ T cells (not recorded which) from PBMCs. Receptors originate from a human donor with aplastic anemia. Each CDR3 is given with its conserved first and last residue. Fields, in order: D gene, J gene, V gene, clone size, CDR3 protein, CDR3 DNA. D genes are given only for firm matches. Only part of the rows carry a size: once, few, many, or a class if the clone is expanded.

d_call: TRBD1
j_call: TRBJ2-3
v_call: TRBV5-8
clone_size: few
cdr3_aa: CASSFEGGPIDTQYF
cdr3_nt: TGTGCCAGCAGCTTTGAAGGGGGCCCCATAGATACGCAGTATTTT

d_call: TRBD1
j_call: TRBJ2-3
v_call: TRBV19
clone_size: many
cdr3_aa: CASSIDRVDTQYF
cdr3_nt: TGTGCCAGTAGTATCGACAGGGTGGATACGCAGTATTTT

d_call: TRBD2
j_call: TRBJ2-2
v_call: TRBV5-1
clone_size: few
cdr3_aa: CASSGGGPGELFF
cdr3_nt: TGCGCCAGCAGTGGCGGGGGGCCCGGGGAGCTGTTTTTT

d_call: NA
j_call: TRBJ1-2
v_call: TRBV20-1
clone_size: NA
cdr3_aa: CSARDRYRRGYTF
cdr3_nt: TGCAGTGCTAGAGATCGGTACAGGCGGGGCTACACCTTC

d_call: TRBD2
j_call: TRBJ2-1
v_call: TRBV25-1
clone_size: once
cdr3_aa: CASSDLSGLAPYNEQFF
cdr3_nt: TGTGCCAGCAGTGATTTGTCGGGACTAGCACCCTACAATGAGCAGTTCTTC

d_call: TRBD1
j_call: TRBJ2-4
v_call: TRBV28
clone_size: NA
cdr3_aa: CACSGTDLAKNIQYF
cdr3_nt: TGTGCCTGCTCCGGGACAGACCTAGCCAAAAACATTCAGTACTTC

d_call: NA
j_call: TRBJ2-6
v_call: TRBV29-1
clone_size: NA
cdr3_aa: CVTYSGANVLTF
cdr3_nt: TGCGTCACCTACTCTGGGGCCAACGTCCTGACTTTC

d_call: NA
j_call: TRBJ2-3
v_call: TRBV7-6
clone_size: NA
cdr3_aa: CASSLGLGLPDTQYF
cdr3_nt: TGTGCCAGCAGCTTAGGTCTCGGTCTCCCAGATACGCAGTATTTT

d_call: TRBD1
j_call: TRBJ1-4
v_call: TRBV19
clone_size: NA
cdr3_aa: CASTTGGKLFF
cdr3_nt: TGTGCCAGTACCACAGGGGGAAAACTGTTTTTT

d_call: NA
j_call: TRBJ2-1
v_call: TRBV2
clone_size: many
cdr3_aa: CASRKLALRDNEQFF
cdr3_nt: TGTGCCAGCAGAAAACTAGCTCTTCGGGACAATGAGCAGTTCTTC

d_call: NA
j_call: TRBJ2-7
v_call: TRBV2
clone_size: many
cdr3_aa: CASQRSSHEQYF
cdr3_nt: TGTGCCAGCCAAAGAAGTAGCCACGAGCAGTACTTC

d_call: TRBD1
j_call: TRBJ1-5
v_call: TRBV20-1
clone_size: many
cdr3_aa: CSASERRGYGQPQHF
cdr3_nt: TGCAGTGCTAGCGAACGCAGGGGGTATGGTCAGCCCCAGCATTTT

d_call: NA
j_call: TRBJ1-2
v_call: TRBV25-1
clone_size: few
cdr3_aa: CASSEFNKDIYGYTF
cdr3_nt: TGTGCCAGCAGTGAATTTAACAAAGACATCTATGGCTACACCTTC

d_call: NA
j_call: TRBJ1-1
v_call: TRBV20-1
clone_size: once
cdr3_aa: CSARATASGWAFF
cdr3_nt: TGCAGTGCTAGAGCTACCGCCTCTGGTTGGGCTTTCTTT

d_call: TRBD1
j_call: TRBJ1-6
v_call: TRBV9
clone_size: NA
cdr3_aa: CASSLTGTGDYNSPLHF
cdr3_nt: TGTGCCAGCAGCCTAACCGGGACAGGGGACTATAATTCACCCCTCCACTTT

d_call: NA
j_call: TRBJ1-6
v_call: TRBV20-1
clone_size: NA
cdr3_aa: CSARVSGYNSPLHF
cdr3_nt: TGCAGTGCTAGAGTCTCAGGATATAATTCACCCCTCCACTTT

d_call: TRBD1
j_call: TRBJ2-1
v_call: TRBV7-3
clone_size: many
cdr3_aa: CASSPQQTGSNEQFF
cdr3_nt: TGTGCCAGCAGCCCCCAGCAGACAGGGAGCAATGAGCAGTTCTTC

d_call: TRBD2
j_call: TRBJ2-5
v_call: TRBV7-4
clone_size: NA
cdr3_aa: CASSSSPSGDGETQYF
cdr3_nt: TGTGCCAGCAGCTCTAGCCCTAGCGGGGACGGAGAGACCCAGTACTTC

d_call: NA
j_call: TRBJ1-3
v_call: TRBV30
clone_size: NA
cdr3_aa: CAWSGMGLSGNTIYF
cdr3_nt: TGTGCCTGGAGTGGGATGGGCCTCTCTGGAAACACCATATATTTT

d_call: TRBD2
j_call: TRBJ2-7
v_call: TRBV3-1
clone_size: NA
cdr3_aa: CASSQIAGASGEQYF
cdr3_nt: TGTGCCAGCAGTCAAATAGCGGGGGCCTCAGGCGAGCAGTACTTC

d_call: NA
j_call: TRBJ2-1
v_call: TRBV25-1
clone_size: NA
cdr3_aa: CASIGPGMNEQFF
cdr3_nt: TGTGCCAGCATAGGTCCAGGGATGAATGAGCAGTTCTTC

d_call: TRBD2
j_call: TRBJ2-1
v_call: TRBV10-2
clone_size: many
cdr3_aa: CASGRDYELRSEQFF
cdr3_nt: TGCGCCAGCGGCCGGGACTATGAGCTTCGTAGCGAGCAGTTCTTC

d_call: NA
j_call: TRBJ2-7
v_call: TRBV11-2
clone_size: once
cdr3_aa: CASSPQGRGGGYEQYF
cdr3_nt: TGTGCCAGCAGCCCCCAGGGACGGGGCGGTGGCTACGAGCAGTACTTC

d_call: NA
j_call: TRBJ2-7
v_call: TRBV20-1
clone_size: many
cdr3_aa: CSARQGYSYEQYF
cdr3_nt: TGCAGTGCTAGGCAAGGGTATTCCTACGAGCAGTACTTC